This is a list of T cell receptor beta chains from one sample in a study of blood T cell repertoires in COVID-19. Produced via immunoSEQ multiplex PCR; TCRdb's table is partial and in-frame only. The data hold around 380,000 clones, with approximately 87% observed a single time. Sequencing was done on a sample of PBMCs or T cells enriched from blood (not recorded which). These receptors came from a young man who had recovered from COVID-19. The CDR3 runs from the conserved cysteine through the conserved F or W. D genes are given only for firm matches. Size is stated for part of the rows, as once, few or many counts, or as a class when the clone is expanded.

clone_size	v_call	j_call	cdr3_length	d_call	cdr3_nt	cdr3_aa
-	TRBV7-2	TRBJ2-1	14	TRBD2	TGTGCCAGCAGCTTAGCGATGGGCGGGGGAGAGCAGTTCTTC	CASSLAMGGGEQFF
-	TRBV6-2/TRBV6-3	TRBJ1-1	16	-	TGTGCCAGCAGTCGGGACCGAGTCAGGGGGAACACTGAAGCTTTCTTT	CASSRDRVRGNTEAFF
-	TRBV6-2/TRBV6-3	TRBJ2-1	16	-	TGTGCCAGCAGTTATTATCGGGGGTCCTCCTACAATGAGCAGTTCTTC	CASSYYRGSSYNEQFF
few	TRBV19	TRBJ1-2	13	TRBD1	TGTGCCACCACAGGGGTTTATAACTATGGCTACACCTTC	CATTGVYNYGYTF
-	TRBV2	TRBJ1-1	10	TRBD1	TGTGCCAGCAGTAGGGGGCAAGCTTTCTTT	CASSRGQAFF
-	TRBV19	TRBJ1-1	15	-	TGTGCCAGTATCCGGCGTGGGGACTTTGGGGGAAAAGCTTTCTTT	CASIRRGDFGGKAFF
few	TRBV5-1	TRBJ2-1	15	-	TGCGCCAGCAGCTTGAGTCTACAGCACTACAATGAGCAGTTCTTC	CASSLSLQHYNEQFF
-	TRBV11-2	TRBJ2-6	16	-	TGTGCCAGCAGCTTAGATCGACATGCTGGGGCCAACGTCCTGACTTTC	CASSLDRHAGANVLTF
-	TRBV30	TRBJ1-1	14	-	TGTGCCTGGAGTGTACGCGGGGTAGTAGCGGAAGCTTTCTTT	CAWSVRGVVAEAFF
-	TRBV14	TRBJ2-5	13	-	TGTGCCAGCAGCCAAGATCGGGGAGGGACCCAGTACTTC	CASSQDRGGTQYF
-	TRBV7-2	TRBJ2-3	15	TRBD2	TGTGCCAGCAGCTTAGAACTAGCGGGCGCTTCACCGCAGTATTTT	CASSLELAGASPQYF
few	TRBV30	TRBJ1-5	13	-	TGTGCCTTAGAACAGGGCATAGGCCAGCCCCAGCATTTT	CALEQGIGQPQHF
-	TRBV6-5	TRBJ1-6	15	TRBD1	TGTGCCAGCAGTTACGGGAGGACAGGGAGTTCACCCCTCCACTTT	CASSYGRTGSSPLHF
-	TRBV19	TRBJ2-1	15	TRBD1	TGTGCCAGTAGTACCGGACAGGGGGCGTTTTATAACCAGTTCTTC	CASSTGQGAFYNQFF
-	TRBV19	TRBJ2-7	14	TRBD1	TGTGCCAGTAGTTCCGGGACAGGGTACCACGAGCAGTACTTC	CASSSGTGYHEQYF